This TCR beta chain originates from a study of blood T cells in healthy people across ages (dated by TCRdb to 2013 to 2016). As for the study more broadly: In model experiments, template switching captured roughly one uniquely barcoded TCR beta cDNA molecule for every two T cells. Donors of different ages were randomly distributed across sequencing lanes to avoid experimental bias. Using deep sequencing normalized with unique cDNA molecular identifiers, the study measured how TCR beta repertoire diversity changes with age. Four age groups were formed from the donors: young (average 16 years), middle-aged (just under 40), aged (approximately 60) and long-lived (less than 85). The study analyzed two additional independent replicas of 1 million unique cDNA reads from the same blood draw for two donors, one aged 18 to 30 and one aged 80 or older.

Library preparation employed 5' RACE. The instrument given in TCRdb is Illumina HiSeq 2500. A second 7 to 11 cycle PCR used a sample-barcoded 5' primer and a J-beta primer mix. A unique molecular identifier was introduced onto each TCR beta cDNA molecule by a template-switch 5' adaptor carrying 12 random nucleotides. Each sample yielded at least 3 million CDR3-containing paired-end reads. The Mint cDNA synthesis kit, primed by a TRBC-specific oligonucleotide, was used to synthesize first-strand cDNA from all RNA. After uracil-DNA glycosylase treatment, a first 18-cycle PCR used universal primers M1SS and BC2_uni_R on all cDNA. In the original analysis: For normalization, 1 million high-quality reads, each with a distinct molecular identifier, were randomly selected from each sample. Instead of being binned into consensus sequences, reads with shared molecular identifiers were discarded. MiTCR, with a Q25 quality threshold and the strictest error-elimination algorithm, was used for CDR3 identification, clonotype clustering and error correction. A nonparametric unseen species model with Euler transformation was used to estimate a lower bound on total TCR beta diversity. The public reads were reanalyzed by TCRdb: fastp trimming at Q25, MiXCR alignment, in-frame beta chains only. Rows are combined by CDR3 protein, so each entry shows the most common genes and DNA. It is TCRdb's table, rather than the study itself, that gives the V and J calls and clone size. Here the sample has about 600,000 distinct CDR3 sequences; 40% to 55% occur a single time. 20% to 25% of the sample goes to the ten largest clones.

The germline V gene (reference sequence) sets CDR1 to DFQATT and CDR2 to SNEGSKA. V loses 1 base, J loses 4 bases, and the germline ends lie 10 bases apart. The CDR3 spans 13 residues, from the cysteine through the phenylalanine. Only the CDR3 DNA is retained, 39 bases long and in frame from the first base. The approximately 41 donors, aged about 6 to 90 years, were systemically healthy Caucasian individuals from Russia. Each donor gave ten milliliters of peripheral blood, drawn into EDTA-treated Vacutainer tubes. Ficoll-Paque density-gradient centrifugation was used to isolate PBMCs, with at least 7 million per sample. Trizol reagent was used to extract total RNA from the PBMCs, yielding at least 5 micrograms per sample. For every donor, flow cytometry on a PBMC aliquot measured the percentage of naive CD45RAhigh/CD27high T cells. The research as a whole found: Because profiling used bulk unsorted PBMCs, naive and antigen-experienced compartments could not be compared conclusively. Estimates of total diversity based on one million sequenced T cells were regarded as lower bounds and as underestimates. Compared with the aged group, the long-lived group had more naive CD4+ T cells, fewer expanded clones and increased TCR diversity, a pattern suggesting age selection. Observed TCR beta diversity correlated strongly with the percentage of naive T cells measured by flow cytometry. Observed TCR beta diversity per million T cells fell roughly linearly with age, and a significant reduction was already apparent by age about 36. Because the CMV infection status of the donors was unknown, age-related changes in expanded clonotypes may potentially have been confounded.

Remarks on this clonotype: Its specific antigen is unknown. Qualities for individual bases were not recorded, and no much larger clone is one base off.

The sample was blood. This clonotype was sampled from a man at least 80 years old in good health. Recombination linked TRBV20-1 to TRBJ2-5, with TRBD1 as a weak D call on 5 bases. This receptor has the CDR3 CSARGVDRETQYF. At the DNA level, the sequence is TGCAGTGCTAGAGGAGTCGACAGAGAGACCCAGTACTTC.